These T cell receptor beta chains were read from a single sample in a study of Graves' ophthalmopathy and Graves' hyperthyroidism. Each CDR3 protein gets one entry after TCRdb re-called the multiplex PCR reads with MiXCR. The sample holds 400,000 or so distinct CDR3 sequences, about 18% seen once. The sequencing input was peripheral blood. The receptors shown here come from an adult woman with stable Graves' hyperthyroidism. Both conserved end residues are part of each CDR3. The order of the fields is clone size, J gene, D gene, V gene, CDR3 DNA, CDR3 protein. The D gene is left open where the match is weak. Not every row has a clone size; where given, it reads once, few, many or a size class.

>NA|TRBJ2-5|TRBD1|TRBV28
TGTGCCAGCAGCTTCGGAGAGGGGGCTCAAGAGACCCAGTACTTC
CASSFGEGAQETQYF
>many|TRBJ2-7|TRBD2|TRBV7-2
TGTGCCAGCAGCCCCGGGACTAGCGGGAGTAGCGAGCAGTACTTC
CASSPGTSGSSEQYF
>NA|TRBJ2-7|NA|TRBV13
TGTGCCAGCAGCTCCGCCCCAGGTACGAACTACGAGCAGTACTTC
CASSSAPGTNYEQYF
>many|TRBJ2-2|TRBD2|TRBV20-1
TGCAGTGCTAGGCCCAGCGGGAGGACCGGGGAGCTGTTTTTT
CSARPSGRTGELFF
>few|TRBJ2-7|NA|TRBV11-2
TGTGCCAGCAGCTCGATCGGGACAACCTCCCCCTACGAGCAGTACTTC
CASSSIGTTSPYEQYF
>many|TRBJ2-7|NA|TRBV6-2/TRBV6-3
TGTGCCAGCAGTTCCGACACCGGGGACCAGTACTTC
CASSSDTGDQYF
>many|TRBJ2-7|NA|TRBV7-9
TGTGCCAGCAGCTACGGGAGCGGTTACGAGCAGTACTTC
CASSYGSGYEQYF
>many|TRBJ2-2|NA|TRBV28
TGTGCCAGCAAACAGGGTAGCTCAAGATCACTCACCGGGGAGCTGTTTTTT
CASKQGSSRSLTGELFF
>few|TRBJ2-7|NA|TRBV3-1
TGTGCCAGCGGCGGCAGGGGTAATAACGAGCAGTACTTC
CASGGRGNNEQYF
>many|TRBJ2-5|NA|TRBV20-1
TGCAGTGCCTCCTCGACCGACGTGGGGACCCAGTACTTC
CSASSTDVGTQYF
>many|TRBJ2-5|TRBD1|TRBV12-3/TRBV12-4
TGTGCCAGCAGCGTAGGGGGCGGAGGAGAGACCCAGTACTTC
CASSVGGGGETQYF
>many|TRBJ1-2|NA|TRBV25-1
TGTGCCAGCTCAGGGAACTATGGCTACACCTTC
CASSGNYGYTF
>few|TRBJ2-1|NA|TRBV14
TGTGCCAGCAGCCAAGCTGGGGGATACAATGAGCAGTTCTTC
CASSQAGGYNEQFF
>many|TRBJ2-2|NA|TRBV25-1
TGTGCCAGCAGTGAAGGAACAGGGCCACGATTTGAGCTGTTTTTT
CASSEGTGPRFELFF
>NA|TRBJ1-1|NA|TRBV28
TGTGCCAGTAACCCGGGGATGAACACTGAAGCTTTCTTT
CASNPGMNTEAFF
>many|TRBJ1-6|NA|TRBV30
TGTGCCTGGACCCTGTCGCCGGGACCCCTCCACTTT
CAWTLSPGPLHF
>many|TRBJ2-5|TRBD1|TRBV5-1
TGCGCCAGCAGCTTGGTTTGGACAGGGGAAGAGACCCAGTACTTC
CASSLVWTGEETQYF
>many|TRBJ2-5|NA|TRBV20-1
TGCAGTGCTAGCCGGGACGCCCAAGAGACCCAGTACTTC
CSASRDAQETQYF
>NA|TRBJ2-6|TRBD1|TRBV19
TGTGCCAGTAGTACAGGGGGCTGGGGTGGGGCCAACGTCCTGACTTTC
CASSTGGWGGANVLTF